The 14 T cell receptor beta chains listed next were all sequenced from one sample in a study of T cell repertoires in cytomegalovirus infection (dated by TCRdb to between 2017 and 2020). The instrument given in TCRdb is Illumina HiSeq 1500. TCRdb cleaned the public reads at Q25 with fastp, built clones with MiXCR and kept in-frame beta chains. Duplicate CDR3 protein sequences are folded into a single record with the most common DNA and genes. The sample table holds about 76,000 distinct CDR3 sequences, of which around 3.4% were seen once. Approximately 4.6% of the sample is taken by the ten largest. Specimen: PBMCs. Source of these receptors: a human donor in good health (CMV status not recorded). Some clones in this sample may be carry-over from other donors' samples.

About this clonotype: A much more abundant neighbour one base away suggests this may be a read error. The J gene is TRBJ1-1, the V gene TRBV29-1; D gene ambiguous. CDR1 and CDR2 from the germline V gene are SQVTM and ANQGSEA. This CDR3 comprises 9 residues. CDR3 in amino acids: CSVDTDAFF. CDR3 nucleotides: TGCAGCGTTGACACTGACGCTTTCTTT.

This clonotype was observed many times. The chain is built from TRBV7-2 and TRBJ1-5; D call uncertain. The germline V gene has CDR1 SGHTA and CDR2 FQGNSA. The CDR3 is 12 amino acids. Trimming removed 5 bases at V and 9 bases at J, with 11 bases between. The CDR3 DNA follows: TGTGCCAGCAGCGCTCCCAACTGGCCCCAGCATTTT. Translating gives CASSAPNWPQHF.

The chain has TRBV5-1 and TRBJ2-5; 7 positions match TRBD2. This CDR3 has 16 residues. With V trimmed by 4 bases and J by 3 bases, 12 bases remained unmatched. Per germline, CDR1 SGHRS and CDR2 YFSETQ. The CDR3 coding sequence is TGCGCCAGCAGCATGTCTTTACGCGCGGGGGAAGAGACCCAGTACTTC. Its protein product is CASSMSLRAGEETQYF.

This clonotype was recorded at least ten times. The CDR3 is CASSSGVSNEKLFF. In DNA form, the CDR3 reads TGTGCCAGCAGTTCAGGGGTCTCTAATGAAAAACTGTTTTTT. This chain connects TRBV28 to TRBJ1-4, with TRBD1 as a possible D gene (6 bases). The CDR3 length is 14 residues. V was pared by 4 bases and J by 3 bases, with 9 bases between. Germline lookup yields CDR1 MDHEN and CDR2 SYDVKM. The full variable domain, with the rest looked up from reference TRBV28 and TRBJ1-4, is DVKVTQSSRYLVKRTGEKVFLECVQDMDHENMFWYRQDPGLGLRLIYFSYDVKMKEKGDIPEGYSVSREKKERFSLILESASTNQTSMYLCASSSGVSNEKLFFGSGTQLSVL.

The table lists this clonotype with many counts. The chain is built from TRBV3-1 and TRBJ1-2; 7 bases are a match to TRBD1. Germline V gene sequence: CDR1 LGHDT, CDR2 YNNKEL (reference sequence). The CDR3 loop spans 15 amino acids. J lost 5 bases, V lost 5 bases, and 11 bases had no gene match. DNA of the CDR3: TGTGCCAGCAGCGCCATCCGGGACAGAGAATATGGCTACACCTTC. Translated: CASSAIRDREYGYTF.

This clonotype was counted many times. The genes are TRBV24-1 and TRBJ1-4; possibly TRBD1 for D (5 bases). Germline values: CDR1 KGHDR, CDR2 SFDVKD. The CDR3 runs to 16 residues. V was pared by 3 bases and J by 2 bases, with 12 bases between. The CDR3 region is CATSDPLAGTNEKLFF. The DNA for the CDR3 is TGTGCCACCAGTGATCCGCTTGCAGGGACTAATGAAAAACTGTTTTTT.

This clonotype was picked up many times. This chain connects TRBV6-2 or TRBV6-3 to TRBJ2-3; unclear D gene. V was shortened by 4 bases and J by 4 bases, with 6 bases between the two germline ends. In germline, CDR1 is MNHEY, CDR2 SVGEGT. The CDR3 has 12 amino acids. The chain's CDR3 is CASSSVSDTQYF. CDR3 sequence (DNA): TGTGCCAGCAGTTCAGTATCAGATACGCAGTATTTT.

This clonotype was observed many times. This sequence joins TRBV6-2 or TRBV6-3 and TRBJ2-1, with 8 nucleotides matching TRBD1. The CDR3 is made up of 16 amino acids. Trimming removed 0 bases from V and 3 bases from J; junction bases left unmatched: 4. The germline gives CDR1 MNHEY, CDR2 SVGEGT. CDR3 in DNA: TGTGCCAGCAGTTACTCCAGGGGGCTGAACTACAATGAGCAGTTCTTC. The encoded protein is CASSYSRGLNYNEQFF.

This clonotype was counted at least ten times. CDR3 bases: TGTGCCAGCAGCCTAATGAGGAACACTGAAGCTTTCTTT. It is translated as CASSLMRNTEAFF. V is TRBV7-2 and J is TRBJ1-1; the D is unclear. Germline lookup yields CDR1 SGHTA and CDR2 FQGNSA. CDR3 size: 13 residues. V was shortened by 5 bases and J by 1 base, with 8 bases between the two germline ends.

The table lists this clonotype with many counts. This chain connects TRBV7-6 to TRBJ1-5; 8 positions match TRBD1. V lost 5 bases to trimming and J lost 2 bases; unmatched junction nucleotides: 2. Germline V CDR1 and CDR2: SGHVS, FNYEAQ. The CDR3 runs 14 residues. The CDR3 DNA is TGTGCCAGCAGCCCGGGACAGGGCAATCAGCCCCAGCATTTT. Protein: CASSPGQGNQPQHF. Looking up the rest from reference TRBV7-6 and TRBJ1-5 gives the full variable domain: GAGVSQSPRYKVTKRGQDVALRCDPISGHVSLYWYRQALGQGPEFLTYFNYEAQQDKSGLPNDRFSAERPEGSISTLTIQRTEQRDSAMYRCASSPGQGNQPQHFGDGTRLSIL.

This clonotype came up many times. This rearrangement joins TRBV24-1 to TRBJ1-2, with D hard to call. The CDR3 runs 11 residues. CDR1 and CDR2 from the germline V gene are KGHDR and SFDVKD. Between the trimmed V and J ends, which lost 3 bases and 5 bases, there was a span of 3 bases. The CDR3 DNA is TGTGCCACCAGTGATCATTATGGCTACACCTTC. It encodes CATSDHYGYTF.

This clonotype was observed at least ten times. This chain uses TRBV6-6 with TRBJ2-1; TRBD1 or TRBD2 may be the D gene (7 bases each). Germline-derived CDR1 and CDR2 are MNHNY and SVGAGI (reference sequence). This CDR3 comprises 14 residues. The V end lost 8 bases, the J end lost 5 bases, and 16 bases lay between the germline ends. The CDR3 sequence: CASQGGGKHNEQFF. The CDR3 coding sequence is TGTGCCAGCCAGGGGGGGGGAAAGCACAATGAGCAGTTCTTC.

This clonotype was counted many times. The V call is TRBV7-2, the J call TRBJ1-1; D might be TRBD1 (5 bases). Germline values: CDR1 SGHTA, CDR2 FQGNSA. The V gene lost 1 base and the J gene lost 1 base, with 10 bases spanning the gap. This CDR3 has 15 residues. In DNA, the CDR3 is TGTGCCAGCAGCTTAGGCGGGGACGCGAACACTGAAGCTTTCTTT. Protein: CASSLGGDANTEAFF.

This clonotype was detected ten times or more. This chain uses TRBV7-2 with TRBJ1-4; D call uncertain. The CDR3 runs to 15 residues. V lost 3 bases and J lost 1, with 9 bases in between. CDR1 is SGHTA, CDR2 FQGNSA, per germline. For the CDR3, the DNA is TGTGCCAGCAGCTTGGGTCGTGGAACTAATGAAAAACTGTTTTTT. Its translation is CASSLGRGTNEKLFF. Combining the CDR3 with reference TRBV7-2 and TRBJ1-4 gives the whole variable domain GAGVSQSPSNKVTEKGKDVELRCDPISGHTALYWYRQSLGQGLEFLIYFQGNSAPDKSGLPSDRFSAERTGGSVSTLTIQRTQQEDSAVYLCASSLGRGTNEKLFFGSGTQLSVL.